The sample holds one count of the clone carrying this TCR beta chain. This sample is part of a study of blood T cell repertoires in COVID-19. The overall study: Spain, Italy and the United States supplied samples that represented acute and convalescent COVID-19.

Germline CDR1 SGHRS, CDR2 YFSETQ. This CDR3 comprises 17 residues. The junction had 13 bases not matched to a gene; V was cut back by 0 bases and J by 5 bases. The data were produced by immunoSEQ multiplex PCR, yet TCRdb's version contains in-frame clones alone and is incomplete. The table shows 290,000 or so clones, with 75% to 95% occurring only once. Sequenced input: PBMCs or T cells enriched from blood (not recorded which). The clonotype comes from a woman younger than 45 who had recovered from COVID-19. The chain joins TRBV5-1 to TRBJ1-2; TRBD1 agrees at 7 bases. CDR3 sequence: CASSLEYTGTDMYGYTF. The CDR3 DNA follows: TGCGCCAGCAGCTTGGAATACACCGGGACAGACATGTATGGCTACACCTTC.